This paragraph covers one T cell receptor beta chain sequence. Antigen: not known. CDR3 size: 15 residues. Per germline, CDR1 SGHRS and CDR2 YFSETQ. V lost 0 bases and J 0 bases, leaving 6 bases between the germline ends. The data stem from a study of OX40 agonist ivuxolimab in advanced cancers. In the study overall: Dose-escalation patients had hepatocellular carcinoma, melanoma, renal cell or head and neck cancer. Therapy given before enrollment (anti-PD-1, anti-PD-L1 or anti-CTLA-4) was allowed, and around 40% had some. Findings of the study overall: Clonal expansion in partial responders at 0.1-3.0 mg/kg ranked among the lowest.

Repertoires were generated with immunoSEQ multiplex PCR, while TCRdb's copy carries only in-frame clones and drops some. Here the sample spans about 68,000 clones, roughly four fifths being singletons. The specimen comprised CD4+ or CD8+ T cells sorted from blood, sampled in a trial of the OX40 agonist ivuxolimab. J is TRBJ1-4 and V is TRBV5-1; the D is unclear. The sequence came from an adult with an advanced solid tumor such as melanoma, head and neck, liver or kidney cancer. In DNA form, the CDR3 reads TGCGCCAGCAGCTTGGTCGGGGCAACTAATGAAAAACTGTTTTTT. Translated: CASSLVGATNEKLFF.